This entry is about one TCR beta chain. This sample stems from a study of blood T cell repertoires in COVID-19. The overall study: COVID-19 samples from acute and convalescent phases originated in the United States, Italy and Spain. T cells, B-cell-depleted T cells, or PBMCs supplied cDNA or gDNA.

Authors' data handling: The authors estimated nucleated cell counts from reference gene primer amplification. The assay was immunoSEQ multiplex PCR, and TCRdb's table has in-frame clones only and misses some. V and J calls plus clone size are reproduced from that table; the DNA served to infer D and trimming. The table includes tens of thousands of clones, more than 85% detected once. Germline loops: CDR1 SGDLS, CDR2 YYNGEE. V was trimmed by 0 bases and J by 5 bases, leaving 9 bases between them. The CDR3 spans 15 residues. Followed longitudinally, the Seattle patients had been enrolled during active infection.

The TCR sequence derives from a man in his forties with COVID-19, enrolled during active disease. The sequenced sample was peripheral blood. The rearrangement uses TRBV9 and TRBJ1-6; a possible D gene is TRBD1 (5 bases). Written as DNA, the CDR3 is TGTGCCAGCAGCGTAGGATCGGGGGATAATTCACCCCTCCACTTT. Translating it yields CASSVGSGDNSPLHF.